Given below is one T cell receptor (beta chain) in context. This record comes from a study of control samples from healthy donors and cancer patients. V lost 4 bases and J lost 0, with 15 bases in between. The CDR3 runs 16 residues. CDR1 and CDR2 from the germline V gene are SQVTM and ANQGSEA. Measured with immunoSEQ multiplex PCR; TCRdb has only the in-frame clones, and not every one. The repertoire holds 200,000 or so clones, with 85% to 95% as singletons. The source of this sequence is a man aged 45-65 years in good health. The chain joins TRBV29-1 to TRBJ1-4, with D tentatively TRBD1 (5 bases). Sequencing input: blood. The CDR3, as DNA: TGCAGCGTTGCCGGGACCTGGTCTGCAACTAATGAAAAACTGTTTTTT. This codes for CSVAGTWSATNEKLFF.